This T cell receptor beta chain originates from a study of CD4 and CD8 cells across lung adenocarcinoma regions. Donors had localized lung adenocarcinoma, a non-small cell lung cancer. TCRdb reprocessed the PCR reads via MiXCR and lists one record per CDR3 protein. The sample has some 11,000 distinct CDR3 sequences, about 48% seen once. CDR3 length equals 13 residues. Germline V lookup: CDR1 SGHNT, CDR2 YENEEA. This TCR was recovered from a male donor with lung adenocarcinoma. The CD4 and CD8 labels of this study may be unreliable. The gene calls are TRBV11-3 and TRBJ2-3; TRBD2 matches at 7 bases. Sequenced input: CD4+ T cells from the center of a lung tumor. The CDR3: CASGAREQDTQYF. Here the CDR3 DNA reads TGTGCGAGCGGGGCGAGGGAGCAAGATACGCAGTATTTT.